This T cell receptor (beta chain) was identified in a study of T cell repertoires in aging, cancer and after chemotherapy. Study-wide results and limits: The repertoire data cannot show anything about immunological memory following chemotherapy.

Rearranged V-D-J TRB sequences were amplified with a mixed TRB-A/B primer pool. TCRdb recomputed calls from the multiplex PCR reads with MiXCR, one row per CDR3 protein. The data hold 9,500 or so distinct CDR3 sequences, with approximately 24% observed a single time. Peripheral blood genomic DNA, not sorted cells or RNA, was the template. The germline V gene encodes CDR1 LGHNA and CDR2 YSLEER. The V and J ends lost 3 bases and 0 bases respectively, with 17 bases between them. This CDR3 region has 18 residues. Turning to this clonotype: Its antigen is undetermined.

J is TRBJ2-2 and V is TRBV4-3; no clear D gene. Sequencing was performed on blood. The TCR was taken from a human donor in good health. CDR3 DNA: TGCGCCAGCAGCCACAATTCTGGCGGAAATGCGAACACCGGGGAGCTGTTTTTT. It is translated as CASSHNSGGNANTGELFF.